These 27 T cell receptor beta chains were all obtained from the same sample, sequenced in a study of CD8 T cells in ankylosing spondylitis (dated by TCRdb to between 2016 and 2019). Library method: 5' RACE. TCRdb names Illumina HiSeq 2500 as the instrument used. TCRdb reworked the public reads: Q25 trimming with fastp, MiXCR clone assembly, productive beta chains retained. Rows are unified per CDR3 protein, each entry keeping the most common DNA and genes. Recorded for this sample are more than 110,000 distinct CDR3 sequences; roughly 8.3% of them occurred a single time. The top ten constitute 7.3% of the sample. The sample was synovial fluid, either unsorted or a sorted T cell fraction (not recorded which). The receptors shown here come from a male donor with ankylosing spondylitis.

This clonotype appeared many times. J is TRBJ2-1 and V is TRBV20-1, with 12 bases matching TRBD2. Trimming took 1 base from V and 5 from J; bases not matched to a gene: 3. CDR3 length: 15 amino acids. CDR1 DFQATT and CDR2 SNEGSKA come from the germline V gene (reference sequence). This chain's CDR3 is CSARGLAGADNEQFF. The CDR3 nucleotides read TGCAGTGCTAGAGGACTAGCGGGGGCCGACAATGAGCAGTTCTTC.

The sample holds many counts of this clonotype. The V call is TRBV6-1, the J call TRBJ1-1; D unresolved. Germline-derived CDR1 and CDR2 are MNHNS and SASEGT. The length of the CDR3 is 15 residues. V was shortened by 1 base and J by 4 bases, with 13 bases between the two germline ends. The CDR3 nucleotides are TGTGCCAGCAGTGAAGTGGGCGGGGAGGGCACTGAAGCTTTCTTT. Encoded protein: CASSEVGGEGTEAFF.

A few counts support this clonotype. This chain links TRBV9 with TRBJ2-1; D unclear. CDR3 length: 16 amino acids. CDR1 SGDLS and CDR2 YYNGEE come from the germline V gene. V lost 4 bases and J 2 bases, leaving 16 bases between the germline ends. The CDR3 region is CASSLSLSMPYNEQFF. The DNA of the CDR3 is TGTGCCAGCAGCCTAAGCTTGAGTATGCCCTACAATGAGCAGTTCTTC.

This clonotype came up many times. The rearrangement links TRBV6-6 to TRBJ1-1; TRBD1 agrees at 9 bases. This CDR3 is built from 13 residues. V shed 6 bases and J 6 bases; nucleotides not matched to a gene: 5. Germline CDR1 is MNHNY and CDR2 is SVGAGI (reference sequence). The CDR3 nucleotides are TGTGCCAGCAGGTGGGACAGGGTATCTGAAGCTTTCTTT. Protein: CASRWDRVSEAFF.

Only a few counts were recorded for this clonotype. For the CDR3, the DNA is TGCAGTGCTAGCCCCAGGCCAGAAGGCTACACCTTC. Translated, it gives CSASPRPEGYTF. The chain recombines TRBV20-1 with TRBJ1-2; D gene uncertain. Per germline, CDR1 DFQATT and CDR2 SNEGSKA (reference sequence). The CDR3 is 12 residues long. Trimming shortened V by 3 bases and J by 8 bases, and 13 bases separated the two germline ends.

With respect to this clonotype: A clone one base away is much larger, so this may be a read error. CDR3 loop: CAAGRAGHNTGELFF. CDR3 DNA: TGCGCCGCCGGCAGGGCGGGACATAACACCGGGGAGCTGTTTTTT. The chain recombines TRBV4-3 with TRBJ2-2; D is possibly TRBD1 or TRBD2 (6 bases each). Trimming pared 11 bases from V and 2 bases from J, leaving 18 bases between. This CDR3 comprises 15 residues. From germline, CDR1 is LGHNA and CDR2 YSLEER.

The table lists this clonotype with a few counts. This CDR3 is CASRWNRAHEQYF. The CDR3 coding sequence is TGTGCCAGCAGGTGGAACAGGGCCCACGAGCAGTACTTC. The chain combines TRBV21-1 with TRBJ2-7; no check of the table's D call, TRBD1, against the DNA was made. TRBV21-1 counts as a pseudogene. This CDR3 has 13 amino acids.

The rearrangement links TRBV3-1 to TRBJ1-5; D is uncertain. Germline values: CDR1 LGHDT, CDR2 YNNKEL (reference sequence). Trimming left V 1 base short and J 10 bases short, with 8 bases between. The CDR3 runs 12 residues. CDR3 sequence (DNA): TGTGCCAGCAGCCAAGGTGAGGGTCCCCAGCATTTT. Protein: CASSQGEGPQHF.

This clonotype was recorded a few times. V is TRBV12-3 or TRBV12-4 and J is TRBJ1-4; D may be TRBD1 (6 bases). The CDR3 loop spans 16 amino acids. Trimming pared 3 bases from V and 8 bases from J, leaving 19 bases between. CDR3 sequence (DNA): TGTGCCAGCAGTTTTACAGGGAACAGCTTCTACGAAAAACTGTTTTTT. This translates into CASSFTGNSFYEKLFF.

The rearrangement uses TRBV6-2 or TRBV6-3 and TRBJ2-5, with 7 bases that match TRBD1. Germline trimming cut 5 bases from V and 5 bases from J; bases unmatched to any gene: 5. Per germline, CDR1 MNHEY and CDR2 SVGEGT. This CDR3 has 13 residues. The CDR3 sequence: CASSGQVEETQYF. CDR3 in DNA: TGTGCCAGCAGTGGACAGGTAGAGGAGACCCAGTACTTC.

The chain has TRBV6-2 or TRBV6-3 and TRBJ2-3; 10 nucleotides line up with TRBD2. The V gene's germline CDR1 is MNHEY and CDR2 SVGEGT. This CDR3 has 17 amino acids. The trim removed 1 base at V and 3 bases at J, leaving 7 bases unmatched. In DNA, the CDR3 is TGTGCCAGCAGTTACTACCGTAGCGGGGGGCGTACAGATACGCAGTATTTT. The encoded protein is CASSYYRSGGRTDTQYF.

This clonotype was seen repeatedly, ten times or more. The chain is built from TRBV4-3 and TRBJ2-2; 7 bases are a match to TRBD2. V lost 0 bases, J lost 2 bases, and 9 bases stayed unmatched. There are 18 residues in the CDR3. Germline assignment: CDR1 LGHNA and CDR2 YSLEER. CDR3 DNA: TGCGCCAGCAGCCAAGATCTCCCCCCGGGAGGTAACACCGGGGAGCTGTTTTTT. Its translation is CASSQDLPPGGNTGELFF.

This clonotype turned up a few times. This chain uses TRBV7-2 with TRBJ1-5; D is possibly TRBD1 (5 bases). This CDR3 comprises 13 residues. With 5 bases removed from V and 7 bases from J, the gap between germline ends came to 12 bases. The germline V gene encodes CDR1 SGHTA and CDR2 FQGNSA. CDR3 sequence: CASSQGVEQPQHF. The CDR3 coding sequence is TGTGCCAGCAGCCAAGGGGTAGAGCAGCCCCAGCATTTT.

The V and J genes are TRBV20-1 and TRBJ2-1, with D possibly being TRBD1 (6 bases). The CDR3 totals 15 residues. Looked up from germline, CDR1 is DFQATT and CDR2 is SNEGSKA (reference sequence). Trimming cost V 6 bases and J 4 bases, with 19 bases left between them. The CDR3 nucleotides read TGCAGTGCGACAGACAGGCGGAGCAGTTACAATGAGCAGTTCTTC. Protein: CSATDRRSSYNEQFF.

This clonotype has only a few counts. The rearrangement joins TRBV5-8 to TRBJ2-5; D is undetermined. Germline loops: CDR1 SGHTS, CDR2 YDEGEE. Trimming took off 3 bases at V and 0 bases at J, with 6 bases between the two ends. CDR3 length: 13 residues. The CDR3 DNA follows: TGTGCCAGCAGCTCAGGATACCAAGAGACCCAGTACTTC. Its protein product is CASSSGYQETQYF.

This clonotype was seen at least ten times. This rearrangement joins TRBV5-5 to TRBJ2-1, with 7 positions matching TRBD1. J lost 1 base, V lost 1 base, and 11 bases had no gene match. Germline V gene lookup returns CDR1 SGHKS and CDR2 YYEKEE (reference sequence). The CDR3 consists of 18 residues. CDR3 nucleotides: TGTGCCAGCAGCTTGAACATGTTGGGCAGGGGGTCCTACAATGAGCAGTTCTTC. Its protein is CASSLNMLGRGSYNEQFF.

The rearrangement links TRBV4-2 to TRBJ1-2; D not certain. Trimming left V 0 bases short and J 7 bases short, with 9 bases between. This CDR3 comprises 13 residues. CDR1 LGHNA and CDR2 YNFKEQ come from the germline V gene. This CDR3 reads CASSQEAASGYTF. The CDR3 DNA sequence: TGTGCCAGCAGCCAAGAGGCAGCCAGTGGCTACACCTTC.

The chain combines TRBV20-1 with TRBJ2-3; no firm D call. From germline, CDR1 is DFQATT and CDR2 SNEGSKA (reference sequence). The V end lost 6 bases, the J end lost 3 bases, and 10 bases lay between the germline ends. The CDR3 totals 12 residues. Here the CDR3 DNA reads TGCAGTGCCTCACAGAAGACAGATACGCAGTATTTT. It codes for CSASQKTDTQYF.

This chain uses TRBV7-2 with TRBJ1-2; the D is unclear. Trimming removed 1 base from V and 4 bases from J, with 13 bases in between. The CDR3 runs to 15 residues. Germline-derived CDR1 and CDR2 are SGHTA and FQGNSA. This CDR3 reads CASSLGRATAYGYTF. The CDR3 DNA reads as TGTGCCAGCAGCTTAGGGCGGGCAACGGCCTATGGCTACACCTTC.

The rearrangement joins TRBV28 to TRBJ2-7; 10 bases are a match to TRBD1. The germline V gene encodes CDR1 MDHEN and CDR2 SYDVKM. This CDR3 region has 15 residues. V lost 4 bases to trimming and J lost 4 bases; unmatched junction nucleotides: 7. CDR3 amino acids: CASSSPGQGRYEQYF. The CDR3 DNA reads as TGTGCCAGCAGTTCACCGGGACAGGGGAGGTACGAGCAGTACTTC. Full variable domain (rest looked up from reference TRBV28 and TRBJ2-7): DVKVTQSSRYLVKRTGEKVFLECVQDMDHENMFWYRQDPGLGLRLIYFSYDVKMKEKGDIPEGYSVSREKKERFSLILESASTNQTSMYLCASSSPGQGRYEQYFGPGTRLTVT.

A note on this clonotype: A much larger clonotype is one base distant, so this may be a read error. J is TRBJ2-7 and V is TRBV18, with D possibly being TRBD1 or TRBD2 (6 bases each). Trimming shortened V by 1 base and J by 6 bases, and 7 bases separated the two germline ends. The CDR3 loop spans 12 amino acids. The germline CDR1 and CDR2 sequences are KGHSH and LQKENI. The CDR3 is CASSPQGGEQYF. The CDR3 DNA reads TGTGCCAGCTCACCACAGGGGGGCGAGCAGTACTTC.

This clonotype was observed many times. The V call is TRBV7-9, the J call TRBJ2-1; TRBD1 matches at 9 bases. V lost 3 bases and J lost 6; bases outside the gene matches: 9. CDR3 length: 16 amino acids. Germline V lookup: CDR1 SEHNR, CDR2 FQNEAQ (reference sequence). CDR3 sequence: CASSFGQGSLVNEQFF. CDR3 in DNA: TGTGCCAGCAGCTTTGGACAGGGGTCCCTGGTCAATGAGCAGTTCTTC. Full variable domain (missing parts from reference TRBV7-9 and TRBJ2-1): DTGVSQNPRHKITKRGQNVTFRCDPISEHNRLYWYRQTLGQGPEFLTYFQNEAQLEKSRLLSDRFSAERPKGSFSTLEIQRTEQGDSAMYLCASSFGQGSLVNEQFFGPGTRLTVL.

This clonotype was recorded a few times. This chain joins TRBV7-2 and TRBJ2-7; 11 nucleotides match TRBD2. Germline V gives CDR1 SGHTA, CDR2 FQGNSA. The J segment lost 7 bases and the V segment lost 3 bases, leaving 8 bases of the junction unmatched. The CDR3 spans 15 residues. CDR3 sequence reads: CASSFTSGRFQEQYF. The CDR3 DNA is TGTGCCAGCAGCTTCACTAGCGGGAGATTTCAAGAGCAGTACTTC.

This clonotype was counted at least ten times. V and J are TRBV5-1 and TRBJ2-1; 9 positions agree with TRBD2. The CDR3 is made up of 15 amino acids. The J segment lost 4 bases and the V segment lost 2 bases, leaving 4 bases of the junction unmatched. Germline values: CDR1 SGHRS, CDR2 YFSETQ. CDR3 sequence (DNA): TGCGCCAGCAGCTTCCTTAGCGGGAGTTACAATGAGCAGTTCTTC. Residues: CASSFLSGSYNEQFF.

The gene calls are TRBV10-3 and TRBJ2-6, with D possibly TRBD2 on 5 matching bases. Trimming cost V 2 bases and J 5 bases, with 10 bases left between them. Germline V gene sequence: CDR1 ENHRY, CDR2 SYGVKD. The CDR3 totals 15 residues. This CDR3 is CAISEIGSWANVLTF. CDR3 sequence (DNA): TGTGCCATCAGTGAGATAGGGAGTTGGGCCAACGTCCTGACTTTC.

This clonotype has just a few counts. J is TRBJ2-7 and V is TRBV6-1; D is possibly TRBD1 (6 bases). V lost 5 bases and J lost 3, with 11 bases in between. In germline, CDR1 is MNHNS, CDR2 SASEGT. This CDR3 has 13 amino acids. CDR3 coding DNA: TGTGCCAGCAGTCCTTGGGACAACTACGAGCAGTACTTC. Translated, it gives CASSPWDNYEQYF.

The J gene is TRBJ2-7, the V gene TRBV12-3 or TRBV12-4; no definite D call. V lost 3 bases and J 6 bases, leaving 9 bases between the germline ends. This CDR3 spans 12 amino acids. The CDR3 here is CASSFTSGEQYF. CDR3 sequence (DNA): TGTGCCAGCAGTTTTACATCGGGCGAGCAGTACTTC.